The 10 T cell receptor beta chains below were found in one sample sequenced in a study of graft-versus-host responses after intestinal transplantation. Repertoires were generated with immunoSEQ multiplex PCR, while TCRdb's copy carries only in-frame clones and drops some. The sample consists of roughly 36,000 clones, 87% of them appearing once. Lymphocytes from graft epithelium and lamina propria were isolated. Source: ileum tissue, taken about 200 days after intestinal transplant. The receptors were gathered from a human patient who received an intestinal transplant, so some T cells may come from the graft donor.

The chain carries TRBV29-1 and TRBJ2-2; D is undetermined. Trimming left V 4 bases short and J 1 base short, with 7 bases between. Germline-derived CDR1 and CDR2 are SQVTM and ANQGSEA. This CDR3 is 13 amino acids long. CDR3 DNA: TGCAGCGTTGTTGTGGGGAACACCGGGGAGCTGTTTTTT. It is translated as CSVVVGNTGELFF.

This chain joins TRBV5-1 and TRBJ1-4; weak D call: TRBD1 (5 bases). The V gene lost 1 base and the J gene lost 8 bases, with 18 bases spanning the gap. CDR1 is SGHRS and CDR2 is YFSETQ in the germline V gene. This CDR3 region has 16 residues. CDR3 sequence reads: CASSLNGRGRGEKLFF. CDR3 DNA sequence: TGCGCCAGCAGCTTGAACGGGCGGGGACGAGGCGAAAAACTGTTTTTT. The full variable domain, rest sourced from reference TRBV5-1 and TRBJ1-4, is KAGVTQTPRYLIKTRGQQVTLSCSPISGHRSVSWYQQTPGQGLQFLFEYFSETQRNKGNFPGRFSGRQFSNSRSEMNVSTLELGDSALYLCASSLNGRGRGEKLFFGSGTQLSVL.

This clone has just one count. The J gene is TRBJ2-3, the V gene TRBV6-1, with D perhaps TRBD1 (6 bases). Trimming pared 2 bases from V and 1 base from J, leaving 13 bases between. The CDR3 totals 16 residues. Germline assignment: CDR1 MNHNS and CDR2 SASEGT. CDR3: CASSEFTGPGTDTQYF. The CDR3 DNA reads as TGTGCCAGCAGTGAATTTACAGGGCCGGGCACAGATACGCAGTATTTT.

The rearrangement joins TRBV6-5 to TRBJ2-7, with a possible D match to TRBD2 (5 bases). V shed 3 bases and J shed 2 bases, with 14 bases lying between them. This CDR3 is built from 15 residues. Looked up from germline, CDR1 is MNHEY and CDR2 is SVGAGI. In DNA, the CDR3 is TGTGCCAGCAGTTATTCGGGGTTAGGAACCTACGAGCAGTACTTC. Translating gives CASSYSGLGTYEQYF.

In its sample, this clone was seen once. This chain connects TRBV28 to TRBJ2-7, with D possibly being TRBD2 (5 bases). CDR3 length: 14 amino acids. The V and J ends lost 3 bases and 5 bases respectively, with 14 bases between them. The germline gives CDR1 MDHEN, CDR2 SYDVKM. This chain's CDR3 is CASSFTIQEDEQYF. Written as DNA, the CDR3 is TGTGCCAGCAGTTTTACCATCCAGGAGGACGAGCAGTACTTC.

The chain combines TRBV4-1 with TRBJ1-2; 7 positions agree with TRBD1. V shed 5 bases, J shed 0 bases, and the junction held 6 bases outside the gene matches. CDR3 length: 15 residues. Per germline, CDR1 MGHRA and CDR2 YSYEKL. The CDR3 loop reads CASSLGQSANYGYTF. CDR3 DNA: TGCGCCAGCAGCTTGGGACAGTCAGCTAACTATGGCTACACCTTC.

The chain is built from TRBV18 and TRBJ2-3; D is unresolved. Germline V lookup: CDR1 KGHSH, CDR2 LQKENI. Trimming stripped 3 bases from V and 1 base from J, with 11 bases between. The length of the CDR3 is 15 residues. CDR3 loop: CASSPGQFGTDTQYF. The CDR3 DNA sequence: TGTGCCAGCTCACCTGGGCAGTTTGGCACAGATACGCAGTATTTT.

CDR3 DNA: TGTGCCAGCAGCTTCAGGGGGGCTAGCGGATACGAGCAGTACTTC. Amino acids: CASSFRGASGYEQYF. V and J are TRBV7-2 and TRBJ2-7; D is perhaps TRBD1 or TRBD2 (7 bases each). Germline lookup yields CDR1 SGHTA and CDR2 FQGNSA. The CDR3 has 15 amino acids. The V end was cut by 3 bases, the J end by 4 bases, with 16 bases between.

This clone was counted only a few times. V and J are TRBV6-1 and TRBJ2-3, with D unresolved. V shed 3 bases and J shed 0 bases, with 13 bases lying between them. The CDR3 runs to 16 residues. Germline V CDR1 and CDR2: MNHNS, SASEGT. CDR3 DNA: TGTGCCAGCAGTGACCGCTCTTGGGCAAGCACAGATACGCAGTATTTT. Amino acids: CASSDRSWASTDTQYF.

The chain is built from TRBV5-1 and TRBJ2-5, with 8 positions matching TRBD1. This CDR3 contains 15 residues. V gave up 0 bases and J gave up 5 bases; unmatched junction bases: 6. Germline V gene data show CDR1 as SGHRS and CDR2 as YFSETQ. The CDR3 loop is CASSLASRGLETQYF. The CDR3 coding sequence is TGCGCCAGCAGCTTGGCCAGCAGGGGGCTCGAGACCCAGTACTTC.